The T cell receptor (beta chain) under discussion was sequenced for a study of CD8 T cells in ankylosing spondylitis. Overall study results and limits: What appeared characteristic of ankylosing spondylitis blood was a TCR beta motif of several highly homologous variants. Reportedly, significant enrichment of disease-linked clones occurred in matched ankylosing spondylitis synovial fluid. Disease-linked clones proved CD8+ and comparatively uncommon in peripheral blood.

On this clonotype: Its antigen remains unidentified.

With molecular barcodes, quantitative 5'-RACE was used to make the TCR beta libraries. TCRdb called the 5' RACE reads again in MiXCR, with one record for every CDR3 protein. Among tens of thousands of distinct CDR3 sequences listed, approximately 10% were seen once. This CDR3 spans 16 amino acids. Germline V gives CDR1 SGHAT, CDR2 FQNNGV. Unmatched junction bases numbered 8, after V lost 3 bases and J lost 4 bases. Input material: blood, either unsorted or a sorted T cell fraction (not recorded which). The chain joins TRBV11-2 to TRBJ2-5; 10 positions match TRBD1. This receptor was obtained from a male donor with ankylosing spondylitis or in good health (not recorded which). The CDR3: CASSFLDRGMRETQYF. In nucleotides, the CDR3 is TGTGCCAGCAGCTTCCTGGACAGGGGGATGAGAGAGACCCAGTACTTC.